These 32 T cell receptor beta chains came from one sample sequenced in a study of T cells in Graves' hyperthyroidism and ophthalmopathy. It was RNA transcripts that yielded the amplified TCR beta CDR3 regions. A set of HTBI primers served as the primers for a first-round RT-PCR of the TCR CDR3. TCRdb reprocessed the multiplex PCR reads via MiXCR and lists one record per CDR3 protein. The sample lists about 520,000 distinct CDR3 sequences, less than 25% occurring once. The material sequenced was blood. The receptors were gathered from a man aged 18 to 35 with Graves' hyperthyroidism.

The J gene is TRBJ1-2, the V gene TRBV28; D possibly corresponds to TRBD1 (5 bases). CDR1 and CDR2 (germline): MDHEN, SYDVKM. V was trimmed by 7 bases and J by 5 bases, leaving 17 bases between them. The CDR3 totals 14 residues. The CDR3 DNA is TGTGCCAGCACCCTTACACAGGATACTTATGGCTACACCTTC. Its translation is CASTLTQDTYGYTF.

Only a few counts were recorded for this clonotype. Mismatch with germline at one junction end may stem from a read error. The chain uses TRBV20-1 and TRBJ2-7, with 9 bases identical to TRBD1. CDR3 size: 14 residues. Germline loops: CDR1 DFQATT, CDR2 SNEGSKA (reference sequence). CDR3 sequence: CSADHRDRVYEQHF. In nucleotides, the CDR3 is TGCAGTGCAGACCACCGGGACAGGGTCTACGAGCAGCACTTC.

This clonotype was picked up a small number of times. The V gene is TRBV6-1, the J gene TRBJ2-7; 7 bases line up with TRBD1. The CDR3 loop spans 13 amino acids. Germline lookup yields CDR1 MNHNS and CDR2 SASEGT. Trimming removed 6 bases from V and 5 bases from J; junction bases left unmatched: 7. The CDR3 spells CASSPNRGHEQYF. Written as DNA, the CDR3 is TGTGCCAGCAGCCCAAACAGGGGCCACGAGCAGTACTTC.

The chain uses TRBV12-3 or TRBV12-4 and TRBJ1-1; D may be TRBD1 (5 bases). The CDR3 has 15 residues. Trimming pared 6 bases from V and 4 bases from J, leaving 18 bases between. In DNA, the CDR3 is TGTGCCAGCAGCTTGTACGGGGGAGGTGTCACTGAAGCTTTCTTT. Residues: CASSLYGGGVTEAFF.

This clonotype has a count of ten or more. V usage is TRBV2 and J usage is TRBJ1-1; D perhaps matches TRBD1 (6 bases). CDR1 SNHLY and CDR2 FYNNEI come from the germline V gene. This CDR3 spans 12 amino acids. V was shortened by 11 bases and J by 7 bases, with 17 bases between the two germline ends. CDR3 protein: CADRGGKGEAFF. CDR3 nucleotides: TGTGCCGATAGGGGGGGAAAAGGTGAAGCTTTCTTT.

Ten or more counts support this clonotype. The chain carries TRBV20-1 and TRBJ2-5; D is unclear. Trimming cost V 2 bases and J 5 bases, with 12 bases left between them. Germline CDR1 is DFQATT and CDR2 is SNEGSKA (reference sequence). CDR3 size: 13 residues. CDR3 region: CSARPAGFETQYF. The CDR3 DNA is TGCAGTGCTAGACCGGCCGGATTTGAGACCCAGTACTTC.

This clonotype appeared many times. V usage is TRBV12-3 or TRBV12-4 and J usage is TRBJ1-5; D call uncertain. CDR3 length: 13 amino acids. Trimming removed 2 bases at V and 3 bases at J, with 5 bases between. CDR3 DNA: TGTGCCAGCAGTTTATGGGACAATCAGCCCCAGCATTTT. Amino acid sequence: CASSLWDNQPQHF.

This clonotype was detected only a few times. This chain uses TRBV7-2 with TRBJ1-1; TRBD1 is a possible D gene (5 bases). With 5 bases removed from V and 11 bases from J, the gap between germline ends came to 15 bases. The CDR3 spans 12 residues. The germline CDR1 and CDR2 sequences are SGHTA and FQGNSA. The CDR3 sequence: CASSPTDRDAFF. The CDR3 DNA sequence: TGTGCCAGCAGCCCTACCGACAGAGATGCTTTCTTT.

There are many counts of this clonotype. V and J are TRBV9 and TRBJ1-1; 7 bases match TRBD1. J was trimmed by 11 bases and V by 4 bases; bases with no gene match: 20. Per germline, CDR1 SGDLS and CDR2 YYNGEE. This CDR3 contains 16 residues. This chain's CDR3 is CASSREGRGGTVEAFF. The CDR3 DNA follows: TGTGCCAGCAGCAGAGAGGGTCGGGGGGGGACAGTTGAGGCTTTCTTT.

There are many counts of this clonotype. This rearrangement joins TRBV7-2 to TRBJ2-7, with D perhaps matching TRBD1 (6 bases). This CDR3 region has 16 residues. The V end lost 3 bases, the J end lost 0 bases, and 15 bases lay between the germline ends. The germline CDR1 and CDR2 sequences are SGHTA and FQGNSA. CDR3 residues: CASSLAPGHRSYEQYF. CDR3 nucleotide sequence: TGTGCCAGCAGCTTGGCACCGGGACACCGCTCCTACGAGCAGTACTTC.

The rearrangement links TRBV10-3 to TRBJ2-7; 7 nucleotides align to TRBD2. The V gene end was trimmed by 0 bases and the J gene end by 7 bases; junction bases not matched to a gene: 12. The germline gives CDR1 ENHRY, CDR2 SYGVKD. The CDR3 length is 16 residues. The CDR3 DNA sequence: TGTGCCATCAGTGAGTCGATCACCGGGAGGTCCGTTGAGCAGTACTTC. Encoded protein: CAISESITGRSVEQYF.

Ten or more counts support this clonotype. This chain links TRBV7-8 with TRBJ2-7; D is unresolved. The CDR3 is 13 amino acids. The V end was cut by 5 bases, the J end by 8 bases, with 16 bases between. Germline CDR1 SGHVS, CDR2 FQNEAQ. The CDR3 loop reads CASSPWPRQQQYF. The CDR3 DNA reads as TGTGCCAGCAGCCCGTGGCCCCGACAACAGCAGTACTTC.

This clonotype showed up just a few times. V usage is TRBV14 and J usage is TRBJ2-5; 13 bases match TRBD2. CDR3 size: 15 residues. Germline CDR1 SGHDN, CDR2 FVKESK. With V trimmed by 4 bases and J by 4 bases, 3 bases remained unmatched. DNA for the CDR3: TGTGCCAGCAGCCCGGGACTAGCGGGGTCAGAGACCCAGTACTTC. Its translation: CASSPGLAGSETQYF. The complete variable domain, with remaining parts taken from reference TRBV14 and TRBJ2-5, reads EAGVTQFPSHSVIEKGQTVTLRCDPISGHDNLYWYRRVMGKEIKFLLHFVKESKQDESGMPNNRFLAERTGGTYSTLKVQPAELEDSGVYFCASSPGLAGSETQYFGPGTRLLVL.

Regarding this clonotype: Germline and junction disagree at one end, which may indicate a read error. The V and J genes are TRBV2 and TRBJ1-5; D may be TRBD1 (6 bases). Germline V gene lookup returns CDR1 SNHLY and CDR2 FYNNEI. The CDR3 runs 12 residues. DNA of the CDR3: TGTGCCAGTTCGGGGGGCAATCAGCCCAAGCATTTT. It codes for CASSGGNQPKHF.

This clonotype was seen repeatedly, ten times or more. The chain recombines TRBV6-5 with TRBJ1-2, with D perhaps TRBD1 (5 bases). With 0 bases removed from V and 6 bases from J, the gap between germline ends came to 17 bases. The V gene's germline CDR1 is MNHEY and CDR2 SVGAGI. The CDR3 consists of 16 residues. CDR3 sequence: CASSYSLEGTRDGYTF. The CDR3 nucleotides are TGTGCCAGCAGTTACTCCCTGGAGGGGACTAGAGATGGCTACACCTTC.

Ten or more counts support this clonotype. The CDR3 nucleotides read TGTGCCAGCAGAAAAACGCGGGACAGGGGGCGAACTGAAGCTTTCTTT. It encodes CASRKTRDRGRTEAFF. The chain uses TRBV6-1 and TRBJ1-1; 12 nucleotides match TRBD1. The CDR3 totals 16 residues. Per the germline V gene, CDR1 is MNHNS and CDR2 is SASEGT. Trimming took 6 bases from V and 5 from J; bases not matched to a gene: 10.

This clonotype was counted ten times or more. The V and J genes are TRBV2 and TRBJ2-5; either TRBD1 or TRBD2 may fit D (5 bases each). There are 17 residues in the CDR3. Germline V CDR1 and CDR2: SNHLY, FYNNEI. Between the trimmed V and J ends, which lost 3 bases and 7 bases, there was a span of 24 bases. In nucleotides, the CDR3 is TGTGCCAGCAGTGAGCCCGGGGCGCCGGGACCCTCCTGGACCCAGTACTTC. Translated: CASSEPGAPGPSWTQYF. Full variable domain (rest looked up from reference TRBV2 and TRBJ2-5): EPEVTQTPSHQVTQMGQEVILRCVPISNHLYFYWYRQILGQKVEFLVSFYNNEISEKSEIFDDQFSVERPDGSNFTLKIRSTKLEDSAMYFCASSEPGAPGPSWTQYFGPGTRLLVL.

This clonotype has more than one count but fewer than ten. V and J are TRBV5-1 and TRBJ2-5; perhaps D is TRBD1 or TRBD2 (5 bases each). This CDR3 has 13 residues. Deletions cut 4 bases from V and 5 bases from J, with 12 bases between. CDR1 SGHRS and CDR2 YFSETQ come from the germline V gene. CDR3 coding DNA: TGCGCCAGCAGCGGGGGATTTGGGGAGACCCAGTACTTC. Amino acids: CASSGGFGETQYF.

This clonotype has a handful of counts. This may be a read error: a much more frequent sequence differs by one nucleotide. V gene TRBV12-5 combines with J gene TRBJ1-1; D possibly corresponds to TRBD1 (5 bases). The CDR3 loop spans 15 amino acids. CDR1 is LGHNT and CDR2 is FRNRAP in the germline V gene. CDR3 loop: CASGASGRPNTEACF. The CDR3 DNA reads as TGTGCTAGTGGTGCCTCGGGGCGGCCGAACACTGAAGCTTGCTTT.

This clonotype is a singleton in its sample. One end of the junction does not line up with germline, which may come from a read error. The gene calls are TRBV2 and TRBJ2-7; 7 bases are a match to TRBD2. The CDR3 runs to 12 residues. The germline CDR1 and CDR2 sequences are SNHLY and FYNNEI. DNA for the CDR3: TGTGCCAGCGGGAGATGGGACTACGATCAGTACTTC. Its translation: CASGRWDYDQYF.

V usage is TRBV11-2 and J usage is TRBJ2-5; possibly TRBD2 for D (5 bases). Per the germline V gene, CDR1 is SGHAT and CDR2 is FQNNGV. The CDR3 sequence is 15 residues long. Trimming removed 0 bases at V and 1 base at J, with 9 bases between. CDR3 bases: TGTGCCAGCAGCTTAGATGCAGGAGGCCAAGAGACCCAGTACTTC. Residues: CASSLDAGGQETQYF.

V is TRBV11-2 and J is TRBJ2-7, with TRBD2 matching over 8 bases. Per the germline V gene, CDR1 is SGHAT and CDR2 is FQNNGV. The CDR3 extends over 16 amino acids. J was trimmed by 3 bases and V by 5 bases; bases with no gene match: 12. The CDR3 DNA is TGTGCCAGCAGCCTTTCAGGGAAGCGGGGGTTCTACGAGCAGTACTTC. It specifies CASSLSGKRGFYEQYF.

This clonotype was seen repeatedly, ten times or more. This sequence joins TRBV10-3 and TRBJ2-5; 9 nucleotides line up with TRBD1. This CDR3 is built from 13 residues. J was trimmed by 2 bases and V by 8 bases; bases with no gene match: 3. Per germline, CDR1 ENHRY and CDR2 SYGVKD. DNA of the CDR3: TGTGCCATCTCTGACAGGGGGCAAGAGACCCAGTACTTC. It encodes CAISDRGQETQYF.

This clonotype has only a few counts. The chain employs TRBV27 and TRBJ2-5; 7 nucleotides line up with TRBD1. V lost 3 bases and J lost 3; bases outside the gene matches: 7. Germline assignment: CDR1 MNHEY and CDR2 SMNVEV (reference sequence). The length of the CDR3 is 15 residues. The CDR3 is CASSFRRDSKETQYF. As DNA, the CDR3 is TGTGCCAGCAGTTTCCGCCGGGACAGCAAAGAGACCCAGTACTTC.

This clonotype was counted many times. The rearrangement links TRBV10-1 to TRBJ2-5; the D gene could be TRBD1 or TRBD2 (5 bases each). The V gene lost 2 bases and the J gene lost 4 bases, with 11 bases spanning the gap. CDR3 length: 14 amino acids. Germline assignment: CDR1 WNHNN and CDR2 SYGVQD (reference sequence). The CDR3 protein is CASSEGGPTETQYF. DNA of the CDR3: TGCGCCAGCAGTGAGGGGGGACCCACAGAGACCCAGTACTTC.

Concerning this clonotype itself: This may come from a read error, since a much larger clone is one base off. CDR3: CASSNGDNSYEQYF. In DNA form, the CDR3 reads TGTGCCAGCAGTAACGGGGACAACTCCTACGAGCAGTACTTC. The V and J genes are TRBV27 and TRBJ2-7; tentatively, D is TRBD1 (6 bases). V was cut by 5 bases and J by 0 bases, with 11 bases left in between. There are 14 residues in the CDR3. Germline V lookup: CDR1 MNHEY, CDR2 SMNVEV (reference sequence).

This clonotype has a handful of counts. This chain joins TRBV11-1 and TRBJ1-6; unclear D gene. The CDR3 contains 13 residues. Trimming pared 2 bases from V and 14 bases from J, leaving 13 bases between. CDR1 and CDR2 from the germline V gene are SGHAT and FQDESV (reference sequence). This CDR3 is CASSLQAALALHF. The CDR3 coding sequence is TGTGCCAGCAGCTTACAGGCAGCTTTGGCCCTCCACTTT.

This clonotype has ten or more counts. The J gene is TRBJ2-7, the V gene TRBV20-1; D possibly matches TRBD1 or TRBD2 (5 bases each). The CDR3 sequence is 15 residues long. Germline-derived CDR1 and CDR2 are DFQATT and SNEGSKA (reference sequence). The germline V and J ends were trimmed by 5 bases and 2 bases, with 19 bases remaining between them. The CDR3 DNA is TGCAGTGCTCCTACTCGGGGTCAGGGCCCCTACGAGCAGTACTTC. Protein: CSAPTRGQGPYEQYF.

The chain is built from TRBV11-1 and TRBJ1-1, with TRBD1 matching 8 bases. CDR1 is SGHAT, CDR2 FQDESV, per germline (reference sequence). V lost 6 bases, J lost 1 base, and 13 bases stayed unmatched. The CDR3 is made up of 17 amino acids. The CDR3 loop reads CASRSQGAGRRNTEAFF. CDR3 coding DNA: TGTGCCAGCAGATCTCAGGGGGCCGGTCGGAGGAACACTGAAGCTTTCTTT.

This chain connects TRBV6-1 to TRBJ2-2; possibly TRBD1 for D (6 bases). This CDR3 has 13 amino acids. The germline V gene encodes CDR1 MNHNS and CDR2 SASEGT. The V end was cut by 6 bases, the J end by 3 bases, with 8 bases between. In DNA form, the CDR3 reads TGTGCCAGCAGGAACAGGGACACCGGGGAGCTGTTTTTT. Its protein is CASRNRDTGELFF.

In this sample, this clonotype turned up many times. This chain joins TRBV6-2 or TRBV6-3 and TRBJ2-7; 13 nucleotides agree with TRBD2. This CDR3 is built from 15 residues. The V gene's germline CDR1 is MNHEY and CDR2 SVGEGT. J was trimmed by 7 bases and V by 6 bases; bases with no gene match: 9. The CDR3 sequence: CASSPTRLAGGEQYF. The CDR3 DNA reads as TGTGCCAGCAGCCCCACCCGACTAGCGGGGGGAGAGCAGTACTTC.

This clonotype came up a few times. The chain recombines TRBV6-1 with TRBJ2-7, with D possibly matching TRBD2 (6 bases). There are 15 residues in the CDR3. Germline assignment: CDR1 MNHNS and CDR2 SASEGT. Trimming removed 2 bases at V and 0 bases at J, with 11 bases between. Here the CDR3 DNA reads TGTGCCAGCAGTGAAATGGACGGGAGCTCCTACGAGCAGTACTTC. This sequence encodes CASSEMDGSSYEQYF.